This T cell receptor (beta chain) is drawn from a study of T cell repertoires in cytomegalovirus infection. About the study: Public TCR beta signatures marked donors with CMV infection and the matching HLA.

To note about this clonotype: Antigen: not known.

Broader study findings: HLA-C-restricted CMV-specific TCR beta clonotypes prevailed in the ex vivo response.

The CDR3 consists of 13 residues. V trimming: 8 bases; J trimming: 6 bases; junction bases outside the gene matches: 11. Per germline, CDR1 SQVTM and CDR2 ANQGSEA. TCRdb passed the reads through MiXCR, listing each CDR3 protein once. The sample consists of under 70,000 distinct CDR3 sequences, about 30% of them appearing once. The source is a human donor in good health (CMV status not recorded). Some clones in this sample may be carry-over from other donors' samples. The sample was PBMCs, sequenced either directly or after in vitro stimulation (not recorded which). This chain uses TRBV29-1 with TRBJ1-2; 8 nucleotides match TRBD1. CDR3 in amino acids: CSSRTGRSDGYTF. Here the CDR3 DNA reads TGCAGCTCTCGGACAGGGAGAAGTGATGGCTACACCTTC.